These T cell receptor beta chains were read from a single sample in a study of T cells after yellow fever vaccination. TCRdb re-analysed the 5' RACE reads in MiXCR, keeping a single row per CDR3 protein. The sample yields about 220,000 distinct CDR3 sequences, approximately 3.2% seen once. This sample comprised CD4+ T cells sorted from PBMCs, obtained 10 days after the yellow fever booster vaccination. Every receptor here comes from a man aged 18 to 30 who received the YFV17D yellow fever vaccine. Both conserved end residues are part of each CDR3. Each record gives: V gene, J gene, clone size, D gene, CDR3 protein, CDR3 DNA. The D gene is left open where the match is weak. A row's size may be missing; if present it is once, few, many or a size class.

v_gene: TRBV6-2/TRBV6-3
j_gene: TRBJ1-2
abundance: -
d_gene: -
CDR3aa: CASKDSSLLYGYTF
CDR3nt: TGTGCCAGCAAAGACAGTTCCCTTCTCTATGGCTACACCTTC

v_gene: TRBV18
j_gene: TRBJ1-2
abundance: few
d_gene: TRBD1
CDR3aa: CASSPQTGGENGYTF
CDR3nt: TGTGCCAGCTCACCACAGACAGGGGGGGAGAACGGCTACACCTTC

v_gene: TRBV18
j_gene: TRBJ2-1
abundance: many
d_gene: -
CDR3aa: CASSPPTTSGEQFF
CDR3nt: TGTGCCAGCTCACCACCTACTACTTCCGGGGAGCAGTTCTTC

v_gene: TRBV6-5
j_gene: TRBJ2-5
abundance: few
d_gene: -
CDR3aa: CASSYSMAEETQYF
CDR3nt: TGTGCCAGCAGTTACTCAATGGCAGAAGAGACCCAGTACTTC

v_gene: TRBV6-6
j_gene: TRBJ1-5
abundance: few
d_gene: -
CDR3aa: CASSFPAGGGNQPQHF
CDR3nt: TGTGCCAGCAGTTTCCCGGCCGGGGGGGGCAATCAGCCCCAGCATTTT

v_gene: TRBV7-2
j_gene: TRBJ1-2
abundance: -
d_gene: TRBD1
CDR3aa: CASSLGPDRVGGYTF
CDR3nt: TGTGCCAGCAGCTTAGGGCCCGACAGGGTCGGCGGCTACACCTTC

v_gene: TRBV15
j_gene: TRBJ1-2
abundance: few
d_gene: -
CDR3aa: CATSRDRGSYYGYTF
CDR3nt: TGTGCCACCAGCAGAGACAGGGGTTCTTACTATGGCTACACCTTC

v_gene: TRBV9
j_gene: TRBJ2-1
abundance: many
d_gene: -
CDR3aa: CASSVSAVEYEQFF
CDR3nt: TGTGCCAGCAGCGTAAGCGCCGTTGAGTATGAGCAGTTCTTC

v_gene: TRBV3-1
j_gene: TRBJ1-2
abundance: few
d_gene: TRBD1
CDR3aa: CASSHPDRGISGYTF
CDR3nt: TGTGCCAGCAGCCACCCCGACAGGGGTATAAGCGGCTACACCTTC

v_gene: TRBV23-1
j_gene: TRBJ2-3
abundance: many
d_gene: -
CDR3aa: CASSQSNTDTQYF
CDR3nt: TGCGCCAGCAGTCAATCGAACACAGATACGCAGTATTTT

v_gene: TRBV6-5
j_gene: TRBJ2-2
abundance: many
d_gene: -
CDR3aa: CASSGQGIVTGELFF
CDR3nt: TGTGCCAGCAGTGGGCAGGGTATAGTCACCGGGGAGCTGTTTTTT

v_gene: TRBV12-3/TRBV12-4
j_gene: TRBJ1-1
abundance: -
d_gene: -
CDR3aa: CASSFDVAPEAFF
CDR3nt: TGTGCCAGCAGTTTTGATGTGGCTCCTGAAGCTTTCTTT

v_gene: TRBV5-1
j_gene: TRBJ1-6
abundance: many
d_gene: -
CDR3aa: CASSLGREGSPLHF
CDR3nt: TGCGCCAGCAGCTTGGGGAGGGAAGGGTCACCCCTCCACTTT

v_gene: TRBV5-1
j_gene: TRBJ2-1
abundance: many
d_gene: -
CDR3aa: CASSPPGGGGVDEQFF
CDR3nt: TGCGCCAGCAGCCCCCCGGGGGGCGGGGGTGTGGATGAGCAGTTCTTC

v_gene: TRBV20-1
j_gene: TRBJ2-7
abundance: few
d_gene: TRBD2
CDR3aa: CSARDISGRGEQYF
CDR3nt: TGCAGTGCTAGAGATATTTCGGGGAGGGGCGAGCAGTACTTC

v_gene: TRBV5-6
j_gene: TRBJ2-5
abundance: few
d_gene: TRBD2
CDR3aa: CASSWGLGAKKETQYF
CDR3nt: TGTGCCAGCAGCTGGGGACTAGGAGCAAAAAAAGAGACCCAGTACTTC

v_gene: TRBV29-1
j_gene: TRBJ1-1
abundance: few
d_gene: -
CDR3aa: CSVVVSLNTEAFF
CDR3nt: TGCAGCGTTGTTGTCTCATTAAACACTGAAGCTTTCTTT

v_gene: TRBV4-3
j_gene: TRBJ2-4
abundance: many
d_gene: TRBD1
CDR3aa: CASSQTGNSAKNIQYF
CDR3nt: TGCGCCAGCAGCCAGACAGGGAATTCGGCCAAAAACATTCAGTACTTC

v_gene: TRBV7-9
j_gene: TRBJ2-7
abundance: -
d_gene: TRBD2
CDR3aa: CASSLPTSGGPSYEQYF
CDR3nt: TGTGCCAGCAGCCTCCCGACTAGCGGGGGCCCCTCCTACGAGCAGTACTTC

v_gene: TRBV6-5
j_gene: TRBJ2-7
abundance: many
d_gene: -
CDR3aa: CASSSQGQQYF
CDR3nt: TGTGCCAGCAGTTCCCAAGGGCAGCAGTACTTC

v_gene: TRBV12-3/TRBV12-4
j_gene: TRBJ1-1
abundance: many
d_gene: -
CDR3aa: CASSLGEANTEAFF
CDR3nt: TGTGCCAGCAGTTTAGGGGAGGCGAACACTGAAGCTTTCTTT

v_gene: TRBV6-2/TRBV6-3
j_gene: TRBJ2-2
abundance: -
d_gene: -
CDR3aa: CASSNDRKPAAGELFF
CDR3nt: TGTGCCAGCAGTAACGATCGGAAGCCGGCGGCCGGGGAGCTGTTTTTT

v_gene: TRBV9
j_gene: TRBJ2-3
abundance: -
d_gene: -
CDR3aa: CASSVEGGQQIPDTQYF
CDR3nt: TGTGCCAGCAGCGTAGAGGGGGGGCAGCAAATCCCAGATACGCAGTATTTT

v_gene: TRBV19
j_gene: TRBJ2-5
abundance: few
d_gene: TRBD1
CDR3aa: CASSTGVTGIQETQYF
CDR3nt: TGTGCCAGTAGTACTGGGGTGACAGGGATCCAAGAGACCCAGTACTTC

v_gene: TRBV30
j_gene: TRBJ1-3
abundance: many
d_gene: TRBD1
CDR3aa: CAWSWGAGGGNTIYF
CDR3nt: TGTGCCTGGAGTTGGGGGGCAGGGGGTGGAAACACCATATATTTT

v_gene: TRBV20-1
j_gene: TRBJ1-5
abundance: few
d_gene: -
CDR3aa: CSARDAGLGNQPQHF
CDR3nt: TGCAGTGCTAGAGATGCGGGGTTGGGTAATCAGCCCCAGCATTTT

v_gene: TRBV7-2
j_gene: TRBJ2-2
abundance: few
d_gene: -
CDR3aa: CASTLIAGELFF
CDR3nt: TGTGCCAGCACGCTTATAGCCGGGGAGCTGTTTTTT

v_gene: TRBV28
j_gene: TRBJ1-1
abundance: many
d_gene: -
CDR3aa: CASRVPSNTEAFF
CDR3nt: TGTGCCAGCAGGGTTCCTTCGAACACTGAAGCTTTCTTT

v_gene: TRBV25-1
j_gene: TRBJ1-2
abundance: few
d_gene: TRBD1
CDR3aa: CASRTGGYGYTF
CDR3nt: TGTGCCAGCAGAACAGGGGGCTATGGCTACACCTTC

v_gene: TRBV12-5
j_gene: TRBJ2-7
abundance: many
d_gene: TRBD1
CDR3aa: CASAPRGTGAYEQYF
CDR3nt: TGTGCTAGTGCCCCCCGCGGGACAGGGGCCTACGAGCAGTACTTC

v_gene: TRBV7-2
j_gene: TRBJ2-4
abundance: -
d_gene: TRBD2
CDR3aa: CASSPGLASFIQYF
CDR3nt: TGTGCCAGCAGCCCCGGACTAGCGAGTTTCATTCAGTACTTC

v_gene: TRBV7-8
j_gene: TRBJ2-7
abundance: many
d_gene: TRBD2
CDR3aa: CASSLGTRNEQYF
CDR3nt: TGTGCCAGCAGCTTGGGGACTAGGAACGAGCAGTACTTC

v_gene: TRBV5-1
j_gene: TRBJ2-1
abundance: few
d_gene: -
CDR3aa: CASSLPLYNEQFF
CDR3nt: TGCGCCAGCAGCTTGCCCCTGTACAATGAGCAGTTCTTC

v_gene: TRBV5-1
j_gene: TRBJ2-2
abundance: many
d_gene: -
CDR3aa: CASSQHSGELFF
CDR3nt: TGCGCCAGCAGCCAACACTCCGGGGAGCTGTTTTTT

v_gene: TRBV24-1
j_gene: TRBJ1-2
abundance: -
d_gene: TRBD1
CDR3aa: CATSDPTGNGGYTF
CDR3nt: TGTGCCACCAGTGACCCGACAGGGAATGGCGGCTACACCTTC

v_gene: TRBV5-6
j_gene: TRBJ2-5
abundance: many
d_gene: TRBD1
CDR3aa: CASSLGGQATQETQYF
CDR3nt: TGTGCCAGCAGCTTGGGGGGACAGGCTACCCAAGAGACCCAGTACTTC

v_gene: TRBV28
j_gene: TRBJ2-3
abundance: -
d_gene: -
CDR3aa: CASSSPRWDTDTQYF
CDR3nt: TGTGCCAGCAGCTCGCCGAGGTGGGACACAGATACGCAGTATTTT

v_gene: TRBV29-1
j_gene: TRBJ1-2
abundance: few
d_gene: -
CDR3aa: CSAHQRAYGYTF
CDR3nt: TGCAGCGCCCACCAGAGAGCCTATGGCTACACCTTC

v_gene: TRBV25-1
j_gene: TRBJ2-3
abundance: -
d_gene: TRBD2
CDR3aa: CASSLSGGGGADTQYF
CDR3nt: TGTGCCAGCAGTCTCTCCGGCGGGGGGGGAGCAGATACGCAGTATTTT

v_gene: TRBV5-1
j_gene: TRBJ2-3
abundance: few
d_gene: TRBD2
CDR3aa: CASSLLLSGGVGADTQYF
CDR3nt: TGCGCCAGCAGCTTGCTTCTGAGCGGGGGGGTCGGGGCAGATACGCAGTATTTT

v_gene: TRBV5-1
j_gene: TRBJ2-5
abundance: -
d_gene: TRBD1
CDR3aa: CASSPGQLLQETQYF
CDR3nt: TGCGCCAGCAGCCCGGGACAGCTTCTCCAAGAGACCCAGTACTTC

v_gene: TRBV5-1
j_gene: TRBJ2-2
abundance: -
d_gene: TRBD1
CDR3aa: CASSPGQGAGTGELFF
CDR3nt: TGCGCCAGCAGCCCGGGACAGGGGGCTGGGACCGGGGAGCTGTTTTTT

v_gene: TRBV12-3/TRBV12-4
j_gene: TRBJ2-4
abundance: many
d_gene: -
CDR3aa: CASSLAPGWVNIQYF
CDR3nt: TGTGCCAGCAGTTTAGCGCCAGGGTGGGTGAACATTCAGTACTTC

v_gene: TRBV11-3
j_gene: TRBJ1-2
abundance: many
d_gene: TRBD1
CDR3aa: CASSLGQGGYTF
CDR3nt: TGTGCCAGCAGCCTAGGACAGGGGGGCTACACCTTC

v_gene: TRBV5-1
j_gene: TRBJ2-5
abundance: -
d_gene: -
CDR3aa: CASSLALGGGAETQYF
CDR3nt: TGCGCCAGCAGCTTGGCCCTGGGAGGGGGCGCGGAGACCCAGTACTTC

v_gene: TRBV7-2
j_gene: TRBJ1-1
abundance: many
d_gene: -
CDR3aa: CASSLAGGLNTEAFF
CDR3nt: TGTGCCAGCAGCTTAGCGGGGGGCTTGAACACTGAAGCTTTCTTT

v_gene: TRBV7-2
j_gene: TRBJ2-3
abundance: few
d_gene: -
CDR3aa: CASSTRGQFTDTQYF
CDR3nt: TGTGCCAGCAGCACTCGGGGCCAATTCACAGATACGCAGTATTTT